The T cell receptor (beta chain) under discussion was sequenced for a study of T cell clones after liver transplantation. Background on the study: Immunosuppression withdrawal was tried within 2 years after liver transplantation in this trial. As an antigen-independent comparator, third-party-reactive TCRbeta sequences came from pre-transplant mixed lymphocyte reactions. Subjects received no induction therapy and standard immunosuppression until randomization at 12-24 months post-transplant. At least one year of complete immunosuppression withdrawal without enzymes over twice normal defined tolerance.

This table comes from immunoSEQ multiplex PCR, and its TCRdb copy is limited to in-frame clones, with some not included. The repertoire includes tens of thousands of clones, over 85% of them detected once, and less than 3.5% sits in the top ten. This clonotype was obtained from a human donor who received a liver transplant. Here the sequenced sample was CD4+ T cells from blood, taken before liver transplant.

CDR3 bases: TGTGCCAGCACCGACGACAGGTCCCCCCACGAGCAGTACTTC. This gives the protein CASTDDRSPHEQYF. The rearrangement joins TRBV21-1 to TRBJ2-7; the table's D call TRBD1 went unverified against the DNA. TRBV21-1 is a pseudogene. The CDR3 is 14 amino acids.